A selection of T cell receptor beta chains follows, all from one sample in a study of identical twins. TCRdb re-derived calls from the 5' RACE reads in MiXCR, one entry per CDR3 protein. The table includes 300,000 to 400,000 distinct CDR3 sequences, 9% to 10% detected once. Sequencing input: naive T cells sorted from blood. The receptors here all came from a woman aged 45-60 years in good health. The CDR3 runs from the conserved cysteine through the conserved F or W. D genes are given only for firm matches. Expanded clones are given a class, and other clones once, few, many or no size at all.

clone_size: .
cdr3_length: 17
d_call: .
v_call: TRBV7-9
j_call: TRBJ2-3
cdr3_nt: TGTGCCAGCAGCTTACCCCCCCGGCGGGATCCCCCAGATACGCAGTATTTT
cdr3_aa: CASSLPPRRDPPDTQYF

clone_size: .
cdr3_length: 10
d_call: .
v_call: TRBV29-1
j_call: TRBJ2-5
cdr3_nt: TGCAGCTACGAAAAAGAGACCCAGTACTTC
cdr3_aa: CSYEKETQYF

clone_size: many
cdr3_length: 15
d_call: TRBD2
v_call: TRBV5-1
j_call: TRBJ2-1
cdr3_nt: TGCGCCAGCAGCTCTAGCGGGGCCAACTACAATGAGCAGTTCTTC
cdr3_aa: CASSSSGANYNEQFF

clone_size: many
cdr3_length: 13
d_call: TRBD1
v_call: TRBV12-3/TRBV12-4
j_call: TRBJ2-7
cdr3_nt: TGTGCCAGCAGGGGACAGGGCCTGTGGGAGCAGTACTTC
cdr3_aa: CASRGQGLWEQYF

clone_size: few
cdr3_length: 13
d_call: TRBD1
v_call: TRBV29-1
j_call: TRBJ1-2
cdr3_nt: TGCAGCGGGGACAGGGGGGCTAACTATGGCTACACCTTC
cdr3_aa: CSGDRGANYGYTF

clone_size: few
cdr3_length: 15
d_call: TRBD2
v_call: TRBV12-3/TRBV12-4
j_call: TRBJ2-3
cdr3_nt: TGTGCCAGCAGTGGGGGGACTAGCGGGAGAGATACGCAGTATTTT
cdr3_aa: CASSGGTSGRDTQYF

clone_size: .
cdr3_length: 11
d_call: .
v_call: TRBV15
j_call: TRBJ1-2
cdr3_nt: TGTGCCACCAGCTTTGGAAATGGCTACACCTTC
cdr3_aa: CATSFGNGYTF

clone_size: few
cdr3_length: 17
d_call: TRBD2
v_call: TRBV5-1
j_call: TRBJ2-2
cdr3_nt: TGCGCCAGCAGTCCTCGACTAGCGGGGAGGAACACCGGGGAGCTGTTTTTT
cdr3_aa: CASSPRLAGRNTGELFF

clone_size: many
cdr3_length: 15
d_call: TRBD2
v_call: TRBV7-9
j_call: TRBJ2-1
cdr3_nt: TGTGCCAGCAGCTTAGGGAGCGGGAGTTCGAATGAGCAGTTCTTC
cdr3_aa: CASSLGSGSSNEQFF

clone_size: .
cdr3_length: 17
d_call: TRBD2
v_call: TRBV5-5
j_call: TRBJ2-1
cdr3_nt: TGTGCCAGCAGCTCTCAGCGGGGCCCCATCACACACAATGAGCAGTTCTTC
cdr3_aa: CASSSQRGPITHNEQFF

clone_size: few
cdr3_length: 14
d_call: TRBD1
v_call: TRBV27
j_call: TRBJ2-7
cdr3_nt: TGTGCCAGCAGTCCACAGGACAGGCGCTACGAGCAGTACTTC
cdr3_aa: CASSPQDRRYEQYF

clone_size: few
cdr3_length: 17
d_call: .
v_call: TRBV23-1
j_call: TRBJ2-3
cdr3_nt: TGCGCCAGCAGTCATCTCAGGGTGGGGACAACTACAGATACGCAGTATTTT
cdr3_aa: CASSHLRVGTTTDTQYF

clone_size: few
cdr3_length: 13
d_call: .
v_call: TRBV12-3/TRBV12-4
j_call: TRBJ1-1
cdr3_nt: TGTGCCAGCAGTTCCAGCGAGGGGACTGAAGCTTTCTTT
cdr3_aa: CASSSSEGTEAFF

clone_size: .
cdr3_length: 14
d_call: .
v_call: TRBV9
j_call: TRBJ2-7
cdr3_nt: TGTGCCAGCAGCCCTAGACTAGTCCCCTACGAGCAGTACTTC
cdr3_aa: CASSPRLVPYEQYF

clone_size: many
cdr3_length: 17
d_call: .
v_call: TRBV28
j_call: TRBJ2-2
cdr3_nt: TGTGCCAGCAGTTTAGTTCTGGGGGGCATAGACACCGGGGAGCTGTTTTTT
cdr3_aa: CASSLVLGGIDTGELFF

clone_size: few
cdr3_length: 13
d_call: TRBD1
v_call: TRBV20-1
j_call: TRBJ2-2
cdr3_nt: TGCAGTGCTGGGACAGGGAGTCCCGGGGAGCTGTTTTTT
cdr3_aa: CSAGTGSPGELFF

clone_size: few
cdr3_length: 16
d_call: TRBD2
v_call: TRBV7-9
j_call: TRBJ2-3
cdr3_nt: TGTGCCAGCAGCCTTACAGGACTAGCTAGTGCAGATACGCAGTATTTT
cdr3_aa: CASSLTGLASADTQYF

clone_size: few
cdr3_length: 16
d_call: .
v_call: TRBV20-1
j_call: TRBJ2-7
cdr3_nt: TGCAGTGCCCAACAACGTGGTTGGACTACGAGAAACGAGCAGTACTTC
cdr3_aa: CSAQQRGWTTRNEQYF

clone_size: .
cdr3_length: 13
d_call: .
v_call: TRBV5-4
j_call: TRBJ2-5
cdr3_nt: TGTGCCAGCAGCGCCGCGAGGGCAGAGACCCAGTACTTC
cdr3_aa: CASSAARAETQYF

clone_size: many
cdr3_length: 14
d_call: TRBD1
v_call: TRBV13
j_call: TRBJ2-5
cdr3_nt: TGTGCCAGCAGCTTCGGACAGGGTGAAGAGACCCAGTACTTC
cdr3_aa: CASSFGQGEETQYF

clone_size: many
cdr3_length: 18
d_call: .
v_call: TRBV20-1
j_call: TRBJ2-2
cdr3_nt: TGCAGTGCTAGAGATCTGGATATGCAGGGTGGCGCTGGCGGGGAGCTGTTTTTT
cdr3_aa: CSARDLDMQGGAGGELFF

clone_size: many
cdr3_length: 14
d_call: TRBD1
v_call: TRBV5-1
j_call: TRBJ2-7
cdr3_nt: TGCGCCAGCACCCCCGGACAGGGCTTCTACGAGCAGTACTTC
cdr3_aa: CASTPGQGFYEQYF

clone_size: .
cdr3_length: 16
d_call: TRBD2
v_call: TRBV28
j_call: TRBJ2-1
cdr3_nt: TGTGCCAGCAGCCCCCCCGGGACTAGCATATACAATGAGCAGTTCTTC
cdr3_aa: CASSPPGTSIYNEQFF

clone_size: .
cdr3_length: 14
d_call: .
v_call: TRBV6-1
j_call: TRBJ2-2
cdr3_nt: TGTGCCAGCAGTGAAGTGCTAAGAACCGGGGAGCTGTTTTTT
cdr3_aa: CASSEVLRTGELFF

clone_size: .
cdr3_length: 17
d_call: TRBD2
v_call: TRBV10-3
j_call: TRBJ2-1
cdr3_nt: TGTGCCATCAGTGAACGATCCGGGACTAGCAGGTCGAATGAGCAGTTCTTC
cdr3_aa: CAISERSGTSRSNEQFF

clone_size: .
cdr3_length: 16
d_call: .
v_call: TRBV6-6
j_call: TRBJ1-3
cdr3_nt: TGTGCCAGCAGTTACTCCTGGACAGCCGCAGGGAACACCATATATTTT
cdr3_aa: CASSYSWTAAGNTIYF

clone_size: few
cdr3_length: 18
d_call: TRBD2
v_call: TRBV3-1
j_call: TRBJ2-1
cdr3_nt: TGTGCCAGCAGCCAATACAGGACTAGCGGGCTCTCCTACAATGAGCAGTTCTTC
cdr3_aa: CASSQYRTSGLSYNEQFF

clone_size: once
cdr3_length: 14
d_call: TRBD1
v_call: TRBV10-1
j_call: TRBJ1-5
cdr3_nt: TGCGCCAGCAGAGCTTTGACAGGGCTTAAGCCCCAGCATTTT
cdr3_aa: CASRALTGLKPQHF

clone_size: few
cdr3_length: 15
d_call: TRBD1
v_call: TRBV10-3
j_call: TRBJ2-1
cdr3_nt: TGTGCCATCAGTGAGGGAGGACAGGGGGGGAATGAGCAGTTCTTC
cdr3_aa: CAISEGGQGGNEQFF

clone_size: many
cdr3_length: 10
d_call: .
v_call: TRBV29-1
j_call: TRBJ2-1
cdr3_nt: TGCAGCGTTTTGCAGGTCCAGCAGTTCTTC
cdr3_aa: CSVLQVQQFF

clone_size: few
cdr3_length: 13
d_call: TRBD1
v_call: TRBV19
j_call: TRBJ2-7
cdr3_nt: TGTGCCAGTAGTGACAGGGGGACGAACGAGCAGTACTTC
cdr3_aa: CASSDRGTNEQYF